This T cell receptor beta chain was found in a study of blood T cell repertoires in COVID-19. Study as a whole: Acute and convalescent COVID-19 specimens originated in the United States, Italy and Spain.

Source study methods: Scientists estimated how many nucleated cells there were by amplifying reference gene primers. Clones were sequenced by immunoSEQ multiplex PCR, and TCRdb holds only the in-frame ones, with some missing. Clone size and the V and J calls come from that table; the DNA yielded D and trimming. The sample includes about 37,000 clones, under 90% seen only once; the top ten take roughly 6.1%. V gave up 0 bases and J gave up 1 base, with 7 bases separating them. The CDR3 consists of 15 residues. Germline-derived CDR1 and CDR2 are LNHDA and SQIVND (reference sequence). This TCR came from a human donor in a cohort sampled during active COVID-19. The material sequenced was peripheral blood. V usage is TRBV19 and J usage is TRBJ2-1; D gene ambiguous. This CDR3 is CASSIDRGSYNEQFF. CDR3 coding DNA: TGTGCCAGTAGTATAGACAGAGGATCCTACAATGAGCAGTTCTTC. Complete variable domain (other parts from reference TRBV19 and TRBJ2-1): DGGITQSPKYLFRKEGQNVTLSCEQNLNHDAMYWYRQDPGQGLRLIYYSQIVNDFQKGDIAEGYSVSREKKESFPLTVTSAQKNPTAFYLCASSIDRGSYNEQFFGPGTRLTVL.